This entry describes one TCR beta chain. The source of the sample is a study of blood T cell repertoires in COVID-19. Looking at the study overall: PBMCs, B-cell-depleted T cells, or T cells were the source of the cDNA or gDNA that made up the material.

Membership in each cohort depended on participant-reported clinical history. The CDR3 length is 16 residues. V dropped 2 bases and J dropped 6; count of bases not matched to a gene: 10. Germline CDR1 and CDR2: PRHDT and FYEKMQ (reference sequence). Original processing notes: From reference gene primer amplification, estimates of nucleated cell counts were derived. TCRdb keeps only in-frame clones here, not all; method: immunoSEQ multiplex PCR. V, J and clone size are those of that table, while D and trimming were read from the DNA. The sample lists some 490,000 clones, 75% to 90% occurring once. This receptor was obtained from a woman aged 60-70 years who had recovered from COVID-19. The chain recombines TRBV13 with TRBJ2-1, with 7 bases fitting TRBD1. Sequenced material: PBMCs or T cells enriched from blood (not recorded which). The CDR3 DNA reads TGTGCCAGCAGCTTATCTGGACAGGTTTTAGGCAATGAGCAGTTCTTC. This encodes CASSLSGQVLGNEQFF.